This TCR beta chain emerged from a study of T cells expressing NK-cell markers. Whole-study findings and limits: Dominance of the CD3+CD56-NKG2C+ fraction by these clonotypes also held in several donors.

One entry per CDR3 protein, without DNA, is what TCRdb gives after re-calling the 5' RACE reads. Its table lists 150,000 to 180,000 distinct CDR3 sequences. CDR3 length: 12 amino acids. Per the germline V gene, CDR1 is SEHNR and CDR2 is FQNEAQ (reference sequence). About this clonotype: Its antigen is currently unknown.

The receptor's source is a woman between 50 and 59 years old in good health. This chain uses TRBV7-9 with TRBJ2-1. Input material: blood T cells: a sorted CD56 or NKG2C T cell subset, CD4+ or CD8+ T cells, or bulk PBMC T cells (not recorded which). The CDR3 protein is CASSPISSEQFF.